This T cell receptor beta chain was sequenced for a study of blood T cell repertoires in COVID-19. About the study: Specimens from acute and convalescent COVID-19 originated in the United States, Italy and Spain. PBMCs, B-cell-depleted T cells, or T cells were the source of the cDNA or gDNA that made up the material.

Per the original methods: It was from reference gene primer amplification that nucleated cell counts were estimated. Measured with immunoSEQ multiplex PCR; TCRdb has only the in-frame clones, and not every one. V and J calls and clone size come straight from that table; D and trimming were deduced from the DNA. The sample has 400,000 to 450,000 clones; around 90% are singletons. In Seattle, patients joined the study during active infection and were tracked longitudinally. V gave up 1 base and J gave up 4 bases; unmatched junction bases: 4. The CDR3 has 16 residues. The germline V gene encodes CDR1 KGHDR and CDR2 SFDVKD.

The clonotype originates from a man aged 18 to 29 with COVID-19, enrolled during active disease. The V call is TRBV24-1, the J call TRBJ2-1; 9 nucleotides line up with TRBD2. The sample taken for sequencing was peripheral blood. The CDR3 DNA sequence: TGTGCCACCAGTGATTTCACGCTAGCGGGGTACAATGAGCAGTTCTTC. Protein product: CATSDFTLAGYNEQFF.